Below are 9 T cell receptor beta chains sequenced from a single sample in a study of cytomegalovirus exposure and HLA in healthy donors. 60 Vbeta and 13 Jbeta primers were used in PCR. Generated by immunoSEQ multiplex PCR, the TCRdb table keeps only in-frame clones and is missing some. This table holds 99,000 or so clones, more than 9.5% found once. The sequenced sample consisted of PBMCs. The receptors come from a man between 40 and 49 years old in good health and CMV-seropositive.

CDR3 amino acids: CASSEDRLDTEAFF. The CDR3 DNA sequence: TGCGCCAGCAGTGAGGACCGACTGGACACTGAAGCTTTCTTT. The chain has TRBV10-1 and TRBJ1-1; D is unclear. The length of the CDR3 is 14 residues. Trimming pared 2 bases from V and 3 bases from J, leaving 10 bases between. CDR1 is WNHNN and CDR2 is SYGVQD in the germline V gene (reference sequence).

The J gene is TRBJ1-3, the V gene TRBV2; D unresolved. CDR1 and CDR2 (germline): SNHLY, FYNNEI. The CDR3 consists of 12 residues. Trimming removed 9 bases from V and 7 bases from J, with 13 bases in between. CDR3 sequence: CARREVENTIYF. CDR3 DNA sequence: TGTGCCAGACGGGAGGTTGAGAACACCATATATTTT.

V usage is TRBV5-1 and J usage is TRBJ2-2, with 9 bases identical to TRBD1. CDR1 is SGHRS, CDR2 YFSETQ, per germline. Unmatched junction bases numbered 11, after V lost 4 bases and J lost 7 bases. CDR3 length: 16 residues. CDR3 sequence reads: CASSQEDRGRIGELFF. As DNA, the CDR3 is TGCGCCAGCAGCCAAGAGGACAGGGGTAGAATCGGGGAGCTGTTTTTT.

The chain joins TRBV7-9 to TRBJ2-2, with no clear D. Trimming pared 4 bases from V and 4 bases from J, leaving 4 bases between. The CDR3 is 12 residues long. Looked up from germline, CDR1 is SEHNR and CDR2 is FQNEAQ (reference sequence). CDR3 sequence: CASSYSTGELFF. CDR3 bases: TGTGCCAGCAGCTACAGCACCGGGGAGCTGTTTTTT.

The CDR3 DNA reads as TGTGCCAGCAGCTTGAGGACAGGGGTCACCGGGGAGCTGTTTTTT. Its protein product is CASSLRTGVTGELFF. The chain is built from TRBV5-6 and TRBJ2-2, with TRBD1 matching 9 bases. V lost 1 base, J lost 4 bases, and 2 bases stayed unmatched. From germline, CDR1 is SGHDT and CDR2 YYEEEE. This CDR3 comprises 15 residues.

This chain connects TRBV28 to TRBJ2-5; 8 nucleotides line up with TRBD2. V gave up 7 bases and J gave up 2 bases; unmatched junction bases: 15. Looked up from germline, CDR1 is MDHEN and CDR2 is SYDVKM. The CDR3 is made up of 17 amino acids. CDR3 nucleotide sequence: TGTGCCAGCACCCCCTACCGGCTAGCGGGTATACAAGAGACCCAGTACTTC. Residues: CASTPYRLAGIQETQYF.

The J gene is TRBJ1-2, the V gene TRBV9; 8 nucleotides match TRBD1. J lost 8 bases, V lost 4 bases, and 7 bases had no gene match. Germline V gene sequence: CDR1 SGDLS, CDR2 YYNGEE. The CDR3 loop spans 13 amino acids. CDR3 in amino acids: CASSPRDRLGYTF. The CDR3 coding sequence is TGTGCCAGCAGCCCCCGGGACAGGCTGGGCTACACCTTC.

The chain carries TRBV28 and TRBJ2-7; TRBD2 matches at 12 bases. V lost 6 bases and J lost 6; bases outside the gene matches: 9. Per the germline V gene, CDR1 is MDHEN and CDR2 is SYDVKM. The CDR3 sequence is 15 residues long. In DNA form, the CDR3 reads TGTGCCAGCAGCCCTAGCGGGAGGGCCATCCGCGAGCAGTACTTC. Amino acid sequence: CASSPSGRAIREQYF.

There are a few counts of this clone. The genes are TRBV11-3 and TRBJ2-7, with D unclear. V lost 1 base, J lost 3 bases, and 13 bases lay in between. The CDR3 length is 15 residues. Germline CDR1 SGHNT, CDR2 YENEEA. In nucleotides, the CDR3 is TGTGCCAGCAGCTTAGGGGTGGGCAGCAGCTACGAGCAGTACTTC. Translating it yields CASSLGVGSSYEQYF.